The text below deals with one TCR beta chain. Its antigen is currently unknown. Time point described: blood 4 weeks post-SBRT, at nephrectomy. Treatment reported: 15 Gy SBRT to primary tumor, nephrectomy 4 weeks later. Nephrectomy followed 15 Gy stereotactic body radiation by 4 weeks. Serial blood draws occurred at baseline and 2 and 4 weeks post-SBRT. The ends lost 4 bases at V and 5 bases at J; junction bases unmatched: 4. Germline V CDR1 and CDR2: SGHRS, YFSETQ. This CDR3 contains 14 residues. The sample belongs to a study of radiation and T cells in renal cell carcinoma. Whole-study findings and limits: From baseline, blood top tumor clonotypes peaked at 2 weeks post-radiation.

Produced via immunoSEQ multiplex PCR; TCRdb's table is partial and in-frame only. The sample includes some 78,000 clones, about 89% seen only once; the top ten take approximately 6.2%. The sample in question was blood, obtained from a patient whose treatment included radiotherapy and nephrectomy. The receptor was derived from a woman aged 70 to 79 with renal cell carcinoma. V and J are TRBV5-1 and TRBJ2-7; TRBD1 matches at 12 bases. The CDR3 protein is CASSGGQGADEQYF. Written as DNA, the CDR3 is TGCGCCAGCAGCGGGGGACAGGGGGCCGACGAGCAGTACTTC.